The 16 T cell receptor beta chains below all came from one sample that was sequenced in a study of CXCR3-negative and CXCR3-positive naive CD8 T cells. Via 5' RACE with UMI labels, TRB cDNA libraries were prepared. After re-calling the 5' RACE reads, TCRdb lists one entry per CDR3 protein, DNA absent. The listing contains around 90,000 distinct CDR3 sequences. The sample consisted of naive CXCR3- CD8+ T cells from blood. The subset denotes: CD45RO-CCR7+CD27+CD95- naive CD8+ T cells lacking CXCR3 (TNR3-). The receptor source for this set is a human donor in good health. Some clones in this sample may be carry-over from other donors' samples.

This chain connects TRBV20-1 to TRBJ1-2. The germline V gene has CDR1 DFQATT and CDR2 SNEGSKA (reference sequence). CDR3 length: 13 amino acids. The CDR3 sequence: CSTRDSRNYGYTF.

This chain links TRBV12-3 or TRBV12-4 with TRBJ1-2; as DNA is missing, the TRBD1 call by TCRdb cannot be tested. This CDR3 has 13 amino acids. CDR3 region: CASSPPTDYGYTF.

The chain joins TRBV5-6 to TRBJ2-1. Germline V gene sequence: CDR1 SGHDT, CDR2 YYEEEE. This CDR3 region has 16 residues. The CDR3 loop is CASISSSGFSYNEQFF.

The chain couples TRBV11-1 to TRBJ1-2; TCRdb proposes TRBD1, but this gene call is untestable without DNA. Germline values: CDR1 SGHAT, CDR2 FQDESV (reference sequence). The CDR3 totals 16 residues. The CDR3 protein is CASSSGTGGGDYGYTF.

The V gene is TRBV28, the J gene TRBJ2-1; lacking DNA, the TRBD2 call made by TCRdb goes unchecked. CDR3 length: 19 amino acids. Germline-derived CDR1 and CDR2 are MDHEN and SYDVKM. This CDR3 is CASSRLAGGESSSYNEQFF.

The rearrangement uses TRBV7-3 and TRBJ2-1. Germline lookup yields CDR1 SGHTA and CDR2 FQGTGA. This CDR3 spans 14 amino acids. CDR3 sequence reads: CASSLAGVGFEQFF. Looking up the rest from reference TRBV7-3 and TRBJ2-1 gives the full variable domain: GAGVSQTPSNKVTEKGKYVELRCDPISGHTALYWYRQSLGQGPEFLIYFQGTGAADDSGLPNDRFFAVRPEGSVSTLKIQRTERGDSAVYLCASSLAGVGFEQFFGPGTRLTVL.

V usage is TRBV4-2 and J usage is TRBJ2-7; the TCRdb call, TRBD1, lacks DNA for checking. Germline V gene data show CDR1 as LGHNA and CDR2 as YNFKEQ. CDR3 length: 14 residues. CDR3 residues: CASSSRDQFLEQYF.

The V call is TRBV6-5, the J call TRBJ2-1. The CDR3 consists of 12 residues. Germline-derived CDR1 and CDR2 are MNHEY and SVGAGI. The CDR3 reads CASSSVGNEQFF.

The genes are TRBV5-6 and TRBJ2-2; the TRBD1 assignment by TCRdb is unverifiable without DNA. This CDR3 contains 13 residues. Germline V gene sequence: CDR1 SGHDT, CDR2 YYEEEE. This CDR3 reads CVSRQGGTGELFF.

The chain combines TRBV29-1 with TRBJ2-3; as DNA is missing, the TRBD2 call by TCRdb cannot be tested. The CDR3 length is 16 residues. CDR1 and CDR2 (germline): SQVTM, ANQGSEA. The CDR3 sequence: CSVEEGLQGFTDTQYF.

The chain is built from TRBV5-1 and TRBJ2-1. The CDR3 covers 13 residues. CDR1 and CDR2 (germline): SGHRS, YFSETQ. The CDR3 region is CASSPVFNNEQFF.

This chain joins TRBV10-3 and TRBJ2-2; the D gene TCRdb calls, TRBD1, cannot be checked with no DNA. Germline loops: CDR1 ENHRY, CDR2 SYGVKD. The CDR3 has 18 amino acids. The CDR3 protein is CAISDHELNGGQNGELFF.

The gene calls are TRBV3-1 and TRBJ2-1; the D call from TCRdb, TRBD1, cannot be confirmed without DNA. CDR1 and CDR2 from the germline V gene are LGHDT and YNNKEL (reference sequence). The length of the CDR3 is 15 residues. CDR3 residues: CASSHGSGPVMGQFF.

This chain uses TRBV25-1 with TRBJ2-7; TCRdb's D gene call, TRBD1, goes unchecked for lack of DNA. The CDR3 is 14 residues long. In germline, CDR1 is MGHDK, CDR2 SYGVNS. The CDR3 loop is CASSDPGGSYEQYF.

The rearrangement joins TRBV14 to TRBJ2-7; without DNA, the TCRdb call of TRBD2 cannot be checked. Germline CDR1 is SGHDN and CDR2 is FVKESK. The CDR3 is 14 amino acids. CDR3 amino acids: CASSHSGAFYEQYF.

The rearrangement uses TRBV7-9 and TRBJ2-1; TCRdb designates TRBD2, a call that cannot be tested without DNA. This CDR3 spans 16 amino acids. The germline CDR1 and CDR2 sequences are SEHNR and FQNEAQ (reference sequence). The CDR3: CASSALAGGSYNEQFF.